The 7 T cell receptor beta chains below come from one sample, sequenced in a study of early T cells in non-severe SARS-CoV-2 infection. A single record per CDR3 protein comes from TCRdb applying MiXCR to the 5' RACE reads. In the table there are 70,000 to 85,000 distinct CDR3 sequences, 9% to 13% of which are singletons. Source material: whole blood. All receptors derive from an adult who was a healthcare worker with PCR-confirmed SARS-CoV-2 infection or an uninfected control (not recorded which).

The chain combines TRBV9 with TRBJ2-3; D unclear. The CDR3 has 11 amino acids. CDR1 is SGDLS, CDR2 YYNGEE, per germline. Trimming stripped 3 bases from V and 7 bases from J, with 6 bases between. The chain's CDR3 is CASSDTHTQYF. In DNA form, the CDR3 reads TGTGCCAGCAGCGACACCCATACGCAGTATTTT.

This clonotype was seen a few times. The gene calls are TRBV3-1 and TRBJ1-1; TRBD1 agrees at 7 bases. Germline V gene lookup returns CDR1 LGHDT and CDR2 YNNKEL (reference sequence). V lost 4 bases to trimming and J lost 0 bases; unmatched junction nucleotides: 11. The CDR3 is 17 amino acids. This chain's CDR3 is CASSRLEGARMNTEAFF. CDR3 bases: TGTGCCAGCAGCCGCTTAGAGGGGGCAAGAATGAACACTGAAGCTTTCTTT. The full variable domain, completed using reference TRBV3-1 and TRBJ1-1, is DTAVSQTPKYLVTQMGNDKSIKCEQNLGHDTMYWYKQDSKKFLKIMFSYNNKELIINETVPNRFSPKSPDKAHLNLHINSLELGDSAVYFCASSRLEGARMNTEAFFGQGTRLTVV.

The chain has TRBV30 and TRBJ2-4; D may correspond to TRBD1 or TRBD2 (6 bases each). The CDR3 extends over 14 amino acids. Germline V lookup: CDR1 GTSNPN, CDR2 SVGIG (reference sequence). V lost 2 bases, J lost 1 base, and 9 bases lay in between. The CDR3 loop is CAWSIGGAKNIQYF. The CDR3 DNA reads TGTGCCTGGAGTATAGGGGGGGCCAAAAACATTCAGTACTTC.

This clonotype was seen at least ten times. The chain uses TRBV20-1 and TRBJ1-5; TRBD1 aligns across 9 bases. CDR1 and CDR2 (germline): DFQATT, SNEGSKA (reference sequence). With V trimmed by 2 bases and J by 4 bases, 9 bases remained unmatched. This CDR3 spans 16 amino acids. The CDR3 sequence is CSARNSGTGKNQPQHF. The CDR3 DNA is TGCAGTGCTAGAAACTCCGGGACAGGGAAGAATCAGCCCCAGCATTTT.

This clonotype turned up a few times. The chain combines TRBV3-1 with TRBJ2-5; 9 nucleotides agree with TRBD2. V shed 1 base and J 10 bases; nucleotides not matched to a gene: 13. CDR1 LGHDT and CDR2 YNNKEL come from the germline V gene (reference sequence). The CDR3 totals 16 residues. CDR3 DNA sequence: TGTGCCAGCAGCCAAGCGGCGGGACTAGCCGAGAGTAACCAGTACTTC. It specifies CASSQAAGLAESNQYF.

J is TRBJ1-2 and V is TRBV7-9; D uncertain. This CDR3 contains 12 residues. V shed 5 bases and J shed 6 bases, with 10 bases lying between them. CDR1 is SEHNR and CDR2 is FQNEAQ in the germline V gene (reference sequence). In DNA form, the CDR3 reads TGTGCCAGCAGCACAACGGGAGATGGCTACACCTTC. Translation gives CASSTTGDGYTF.

The chain carries TRBV12-5 and TRBJ1-1; D uncertain. Germline CDR1 LGHNT, CDR2 FRNRAP. The CDR3 consists of 14 residues. Trimming shortened V by 7 bases and J by 0 bases, and 12 bases separated the two germline ends. The CDR3 reads CASAPSTVNTEAFF. CDR3 nucleotides: TGTGCTAGTGCCCCTAGCACTGTGAACACTGAAGCTTTCTTT. The full variable domain, rest sourced from reference TRBV12-5 and TRBJ1-1, is DARVTQTPRHKVTEMGQEVTMRCQPILGHNTVFWYRQTMMQGLELLAYFRNRAPLDDSGMPKDRFSAEMPDATLATLKIQPSEPRDSAVYFCASAPSTVNTEAFFGQGTRLTVV.